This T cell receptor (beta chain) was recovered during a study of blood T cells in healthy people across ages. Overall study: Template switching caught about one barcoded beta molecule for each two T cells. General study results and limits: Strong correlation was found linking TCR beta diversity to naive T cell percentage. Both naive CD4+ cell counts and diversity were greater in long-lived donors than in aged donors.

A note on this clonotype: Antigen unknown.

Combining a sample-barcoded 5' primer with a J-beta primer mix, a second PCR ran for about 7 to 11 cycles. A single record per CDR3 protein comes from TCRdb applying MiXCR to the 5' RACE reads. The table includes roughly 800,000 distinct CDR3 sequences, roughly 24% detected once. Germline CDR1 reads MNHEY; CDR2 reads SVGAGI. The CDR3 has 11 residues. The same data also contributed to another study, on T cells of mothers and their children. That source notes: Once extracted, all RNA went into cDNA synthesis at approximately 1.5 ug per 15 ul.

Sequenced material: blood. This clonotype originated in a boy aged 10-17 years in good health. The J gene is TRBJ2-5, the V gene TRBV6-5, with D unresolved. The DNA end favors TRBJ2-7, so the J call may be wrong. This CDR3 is CASSYGPEQYF. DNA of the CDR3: TGTGCCAGCAGTTATGGGCCCGAGCAGTACTTC.